One and the same sample provided the 10 T cell receptor beta chains below, sequenced in a study of human T cells and chemical hapten exposure. Time point: patch test 3, about 24 weeks after DPC sensitization. Treatment given: therapeutic diphenylcyclopropenone sensitization with weekly scalp DPC. MiXCR was run by TCRdb on the RACE reads, yielding one entry per CDR3 protein. The table lists 190,000 or so distinct CDR3 sequences, 20% to 25% of them singletons. Sequencing used whole blood, obtained in connection with sensitization to the hapten diphenylcyclopropenone (DPC). The receptors derive from a woman aged 35 to 49 with alopecia areata. Some clones in this sample may be carry-over from other donors' samples.

There are a few counts of this clonotype. The chain uses TRBV7-6 and TRBJ1-3; TRBD1 agrees at 11 bases. V lost 5 bases and J lost 4; bases outside the gene matches: 7. CDR3 size: 16 residues. Germline V lookup: CDR1 SGHVS, CDR2 FNYEAQ. The CDR3 DNA reads TGTGCCAGCAGCGCGGACAGGGGGCAAGCAGGAAACACCATATATTTT. It encodes CASSADRGQAGNTIYF.

This clonotype was seen more than once but under ten times. The chain joins TRBV29-1 to TRBJ2-5; D is ambiguous. The V gene lost 4 bases and the J gene lost 5 bases, with 8 bases spanning the gap. Germline values: CDR1 SQVTM, CDR2 ANQGSEA. CDR3 length: 11 residues. CDR3 DNA sequence: TGCAGCGTTGGGCTTAGGGAGACCCAGTACTTC. Translation gives CSVGLRETQYF.

The rearrangement links TRBV10-3 to TRBJ2-3, with D perhaps TRBD2 (6 bases). Germline V gene data show CDR1 as ENHRY and CDR2 as SYGVKD. This CDR3 comprises 16 residues. V was trimmed by 2 bases and J by 3 bases, leaving 15 bases between them. CDR3: CAISEAPGVYTDTQYF. As DNA, the CDR3 is TGTGCCATCAGTGAGGCGCCGGGGGTTTATACAGATACGCAGTATTTT.

V and J are TRBV7-8 and TRBJ2-7; TRBD1 or TRBD2 may be the D gene (6 bases each). The CDR3 spans 15 residues. Trimming pared 4 bases from V and 2 bases from J, leaving 15 bases between. Germline lookup yields CDR1 SGHVS and CDR2 FQNEAQ. The CDR3 DNA reads TGTGCCAGCAGCTCCCGGGGGCAGGGCCCCTACGAGCAGTACTTC. This codes for CASSSRGQGPYEQYF.

The chain combines TRBV29-1 with TRBJ2-1; D may be TRBD2 (7 bases). The germline V gene has CDR1 SQVTM and CDR2 ANQGSEA. The length of the CDR3 is 18 residues. Between the trimmed V and J ends, which lost 3 bases and 0 bases, there was a span of 21 bases. This chain's CDR3 is CSVEGTPRGGFSYNEQFF. The CDR3 DNA sequence: TGCAGCGTTGAGGGGACCCCGAGGGGGGGATTCTCCTACAATGAGCAGTTCTTC.

This chain links TRBV29-1 with TRBJ2-1; D perhaps matches TRBD2 (5 bases). The CDR3 runs to 13 residues. V dropped 1 base and J dropped 5 bases, with 9 bases sitting between them. CDR1 SQVTM and CDR2 ANQGSEA come from the germline V gene. Here the CDR3 reads CSVEGYGNNEQFF. In DNA form, the CDR3 reads TGCAGCGTTGAAGGTTACGGGAACAATGAGCAGTTCTTC.

The J gene is TRBJ2-1, the V gene TRBV12-3 or TRBV12-4, with D maybe TRBD2 (5 bases). V shed 7 bases and J shed 8 bases, with 15 bases lying between them. The CDR3 consists of 13 residues. In nucleotides, the CDR3 is TGTGCCAGCACCCCGCGAAAGAGGGATGAGCAGTTCTTC. Its translation: CASTPRKRDEQFF.

The genes are TRBV29-1 and TRBJ2-1; 7 bases match TRBD2. The CDR3 is made up of 14 amino acids. The germline gives CDR1 SQVTM, CDR2 ANQGSEA. The V segment lost 7 bases and the J segment 4 bases; nucleotides outside the gene matches: 10. This CDR3 is CSARPSGPYNEQFF. CDR3 DNA: TGCAGCGCCCGCCCTAGCGGCCCATACAATGAGCAGTTCTTC.

This clonotype is a singleton in its sample. This chain uses TRBV5-6 with TRBJ2-1; the match to TRBD1 covers 8 bases. The germline gives CDR1 SGHDT, CDR2 YYEEEE. With 3 bases clipped from V and 1 base from J, the junction kept 3 bases outside the gene matches. The CDR3 totals 15 residues. CDR3 region: CASSSGTGSYNEQFF. The CDR3 DNA reads as TGTGCCAGCAGCTCAGGGACAGGATCCTACAATGAGCAGTTCTTC.

This clonotype was detected many times. The genes are TRBV5-1 and TRBJ1-5; D is perhaps TRBD1 (6 bases). Germline CDR1 and CDR2: SGHRS and YFSETQ. V was shortened by 0 bases and J by 4 bases, with 11 bases between the two germline ends. This CDR3 is built from 15 residues. This CDR3 is CASSLEAGVNQPQHF. The CDR3 bases are TGCGCCAGCAGCTTGGAGGCAGGGGTTAATCAGCCCCAGCATTTT. Drawing the rest from reference TRBV5-1 and TRBJ1-5, the complete variable domain is KAGVTQTPRYLIKTRGQQVTLSCSPISGHRSVSWYQQTPGQGLQFLFEYFSETQRNKGNFPGRFSGRQFSNSRSEMNVSTLELGDSALYLCASSLEAGVNQPQHFGDGTRLSIL.